This T cell receptor (beta chain) is drawn from a study of cytomegalovirus exposure and HLA in healthy donors. Concerning this clone: Its matching antigen is unknown.

Regarding the study as a whole: Being indistinguishable, some V segments were excluded, TRBV6-2 and TRBV6-3 among them. The classifier reportedly diagnosed cytomegalovirus status with high specificity and sensitivity. The dataset shows that most TCR sequences were rare, while some public TCRs occurred in many donors.

13 Jbeta primers and 60 Vbeta primers were used for the PCR. Using immunoSEQ multiplex PCR, the repertoire was profiled, and TCRdb retains in-frame clones only, with some absent. Of under 200,000 clones listed, approximately 80% are singletons. Germline CDR1 MNHEY, CDR2 SVGAGI. CDR3 length equals 13 residues. Between the trimmed V and J ends, which lost 8 bases and 4 bases, there was a span of 14 bases. Sequenced input: PBMCs. The chain uses TRBV6-5 and TRBJ1-2; D is uncertain. This TCR was recovered from a man in his sixties in good health and CMV-seronegative. This chain's CDR3 is CASRNTDFYGYTF. DNA for the CDR3: TGTGCCAGCCGAAATACTGATTTCTATGGCTACACCTTC.